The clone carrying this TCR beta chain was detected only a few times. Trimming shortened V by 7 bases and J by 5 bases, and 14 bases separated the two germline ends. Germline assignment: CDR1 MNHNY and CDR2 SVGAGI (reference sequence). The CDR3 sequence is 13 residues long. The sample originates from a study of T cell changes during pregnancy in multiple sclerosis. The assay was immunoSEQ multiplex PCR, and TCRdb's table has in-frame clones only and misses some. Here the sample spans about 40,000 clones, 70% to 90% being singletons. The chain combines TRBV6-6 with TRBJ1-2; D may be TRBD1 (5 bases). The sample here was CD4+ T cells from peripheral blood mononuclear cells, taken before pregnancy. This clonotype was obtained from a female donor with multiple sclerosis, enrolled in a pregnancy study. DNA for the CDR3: TGTGCCAGCACCGCGGGACGAAAGTATGGCTACACCTTC. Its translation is CASTAGRKYGYTF.